These 20 T cell receptor beta chains originate from one sample sequenced in a study of blood T cells in healthy people across ages. Using a J-beta primer mix together with a sample-barcoded 5' primer, a second PCR was run for roughly 6 to 11 cycles. Using its own MiXCR run on the 5' RACE reads, TCRdb lists one record per CDR3 protein. The sample contains under 2 million distinct CDR3 sequences, 30% to 35% of which appear only once. The sample taken for sequencing was blood. The receptors originated from a woman between 25 and 40 years old in good health.

V gene TRBV18 combines with J gene TRBJ1-1, with a weak D call TRBD1 (5 bases). The V and J ends lost 7 bases and 0 bases respectively, with 9 bases between them. CDR3 size: 13 residues. Germline V gene lookup returns CDR1 KGHSH and CDR2 LQKENI. The CDR3 DNA reads TGTGCCAGCTGTCAGGGAATGAACACTGAAGCTTTCTTT. Translating it yields CASCQGMNTEAFF.

The chain joins TRBV7-2 to TRBJ1-2; the D is unclear. CDR3 length: 14 residues. Germline V gives CDR1 SGHTA, CDR2 FQGNSA. The V end was cut by 5 bases, the J end by 6 bases, with 16 bases between. The CDR3 DNA reads TGTGCCAGCAGCATGGAGCCAAAAATTCATGGCTACACCTTC. Protein product: CASSMEPKIHGYTF. Full variable domain (outside the CDR3, taken from reference TRBV7-2 and TRBJ1-2): GAGVSQSPSNKVTEKGKDVELRCDPISGHTALYWYRQSLGQGLEFLIYFQGNSAPDKSGLPSDRFSAERTGGSVSTLTIQRTQQEDSAVYLCASSMEPKIHGYTFGSGTRLTVV.

This sequence joins TRBV6-1 and TRBJ1-1, with TRBD1 identical over 8 bases. The J segment lost 1 base and the V segment lost 3 bases, leaving 7 bases of the junction unmatched. Germline CDR1 and CDR2: MNHNS and SASEGT. The CDR3 has 16 amino acids. DNA for the CDR3: TGTGCCAGCAGTGATATTTGGACAGGGACGAACACTGAAGCTTTCTTT. Translating it yields CASSDIWTGTNTEAFF.

The chain recombines TRBV20-1 with TRBJ1-1; D perhaps matches TRBD1 (6 bases). V was cut by 6 bases and J by 1 base, with 15 bases left in between. The germline V gene encodes CDR1 DFQATT and CDR2 SNEGSKA (reference sequence). CDR3 length equals 14 residues. CDR3 nucleotides: TGCAGTGCAAAGGGGGGGGCCTGGAACACTGAAGCTTTCTTT. This sequence encodes CSAKGGAWNTEAFF.

Turning to this clonotype: Germline is not matched at one junction end, which may reflect a read error. The chain combines TRBV10-3 with TRBJ2-2; tentative D call: TRBD2 (5 bases). CDR3 size: 13 residues. Germline CDR1 ENHRY, CDR2 SYGVKD. CDR3 sequence (DNA): TGTGCCATCAGTGTTGGCGGCATCGGGGAGTTGTTTTTT. This codes for CAISVGGIGELFF.

The sample holds a few counts of this clonotype. J is TRBJ1-2 and V is TRBV27, with D possibly TRBD1 on 5 matching bases. Per the germline V gene, CDR1 is MNHEY and CDR2 is SMNVEV (reference sequence). Trimming pared 7 bases from V and 8 bases from J, leaving 17 bases between. The CDR3 runs 13 residues. CDR3 bases: TGTGCCAGCACTACCTCTGGGGGTCAAGGCTACACCTTC. Encoded protein: CASTTSGGQGYTF.

The chain joins TRBV11-3 to TRBJ2-1; D is possibly TRBD1 or TRBD2 (6 bases each). CDR1 and CDR2 from the germline V gene are SGHNT and YENEEA. The CDR3 is made up of 16 amino acids. V gave up 0 bases and J gave up 3 bases, with 12 bases separating them. In DNA form, the CDR3 reads TGTGCCAGCAGCTTAGATTCTAGGGGGGTCTACAATGAGCAGTTCTTC. Protein: CASSLDSRGVYNEQFF.

The chain combines TRBV6-5 with TRBJ2-5; TRBD2 might be the D (5 bases). Germline V gene lookup returns CDR1 MNHEY and CDR2 SVGAGI. This CDR3 contains 15 residues. V lost 2 bases and J 5 bases, leaving 15 bases between the germline ends. This CDR3 reads CASSYGLARGETQYF. DNA for the CDR3: TGTGCCAGCAGTTACGGATTGGCTAGAGGGGAGACCCAGTACTTC.

In this sample, this clonotype turned up a few times. In nucleotides, the CDR3 is TGCGCCAGCAGCCAACCCCCCCTAGCGGGAGAATCCAATGAGCAGTTCTTC. This codes for CASSQPPLAGESNEQFF. This chain uses TRBV4-1 with TRBJ2-1, with 10 bases that match TRBD2. With V trimmed by 2 bases and J by 6 bases, 10 bases remained unmatched. Germline V CDR1 and CDR2: MGHRA, YSYEKL. This CDR3 comprises 17 residues.

This sequence joins TRBV7-9 and TRBJ2-5, with D uncertain. Germline CDR1 and CDR2: SEHNR and FQNEAQ (reference sequence). The CDR3 consists of 10 residues. The ends were cut back, 5 bases at V and 11 bases at J, with 9 bases in the middle. CDR3 nucleotides: TGTGCCAGCAGCGCTAAGGAGCAGTACTTC. Its translation is CASSAKEQYF.

This clonotype was seen a handful of times. The genes are TRBV5-1 and TRBJ2-7; tentatively, D is TRBD1 (6 bases). V lost 4 bases to trimming and J lost 4 bases, with 18 bases between them. The germline V gene encodes CDR1 SGHRS and CDR2 YFSETQ. The CDR3 has 15 residues. The CDR3 loop is CASSLSQGVGYEQYF. For the CDR3, the DNA is TGCGCCAGCAGCCTCTCACAGGGTGTCGGTTACGAGCAGTACTTC.

This clonotype was seen only a few times. The chain recombines TRBV28 with TRBJ1-1; D not resolved. Trimming stripped 3 bases from V and 8 bases from J, with 13 bases between. This CDR3 is 13 amino acids long. In germline, CDR1 is MDHEN, CDR2 SYDVKM. The CDR3 DNA follows: TGTGCCAGCAGTTTGAGGGTGCGGGGAGAAGCTTTCTTT. Translated, it gives CASSLRVRGEAFF.

The gene calls are TRBV28 and TRBJ2-1; tentatively, D is TRBD2 (6 bases). CDR3 size: 15 residues. Trimming took off 3 bases at V and 1 base at J, with 10 bases between the two ends. CDR1 is MDHEN and CDR2 is SYDVKM in the germline V gene. The CDR3 DNA reads TGTGCCAGCAGTTTCGGGAGACTTTCCTACAATGAGCAGTTCTTC. Its protein is CASSFGRLSYNEQFF.

This clonotype was seen a few times. The V call is TRBV7-6, the J call TRBJ2-3; 8 bases match TRBD1. Germline values: CDR1 SGHVS, CDR2 FNYEAQ. This CDR3 is 16 amino acids long. Losses at the gene ends were 1 base for V and 1 base for J; bases not matched to a gene: 4. DNA for the CDR3: TGTGCCAGCAGCTTAGTTGGGGGACAGGGCACAGATACGCAGTATTTT. As protein: CASSLVGGQGTDTQYF.

This clonotype turned up a few times. The CDR3 is CASSIIGQGGNEQFF. CDR3 bases: TGTGCCAGCAGTATAATAGGACAGGGGGGCAATGAGCAGTTCTTC. The V call is TRBV27, the J call TRBJ2-1; TRBD1 aligns across 10 bases. This CDR3 is 15 amino acids long. The ends lost 5 bases at V and 6 bases at J; junction bases unmatched: 7. Germline V gives CDR1 MNHEY, CDR2 SMNVEV (reference sequence).

The chain joins TRBV4-1 to TRBJ2-7; tentative D call: TRBD1 (5 bases). The CDR3 is made up of 16 amino acids. Trimming took off 0 bases at V and 6 bases at J, with 18 bases between the two ends. CDR1 and CDR2 from the germline V gene are MGHRA and YSYEKL. The CDR3 loop reads CASSQEEGHQRVEQYF. The CDR3 coding sequence is TGCGCCAGCAGCCAAGAAGAAGGACATCAACGGGTCGAGCAGTACTTC.

This clonotype came up a few times. The chain employs TRBV4-1 and TRBJ2-1; TRBD2 agrees at 12 bases. CDR1 is MGHRA and CDR2 is YSYEKL in the germline V gene. The CDR3 covers 17 residues. The V gene end was trimmed by 2 bases and the J gene end by 5 bases; junction bases not matched to a gene: 7. CDR3 protein: CASSQSGTSGSDNEQFF. The CDR3 nucleotides read TGCGCCAGCAGCCAATCCGGGACTAGCGGGTCGGACAATGAGCAGTTCTTC.

This clonotype was detected only a few times. This chain joins TRBV7-9 and TRBJ2-7; D remains ambiguous. Deletions cut 4 bases from V and 12 bases from J, with 13 bases between. This CDR3 has 11 residues. CDR1 and CDR2 from the germline V gene are SEHNR and FQNEAQ (reference sequence). CDR3: CASSYSYDLYF. The CDR3 nucleotides are TGTGCCAGCAGCTATTCCTACGATCTGTACTTC.

The rearrangement joins TRBV5-6 to TRBJ1-2; the D gene is possibly TRBD1 (5 bases). V was trimmed by 4 bases and J by 7 bases, leaving 23 bases between them. The CDR3 consists of 16 residues. Per germline, CDR1 SGHDT and CDR2 YYEEEE. In DNA, the CDR3 is TGTGCCAGCAGCCGAAAACTAACCGGGGCCGAGGCTGGCTACACCTTC. This sequence encodes CASSRKLTGAEAGYTF. Supplemented by reference TRBV5-6 and TRBJ1-2, the full variable domain reads DAGVTQSPTHLIKTRGQQVTLRCSPKSGHDTVSWYQQALGQGPQFIFQYYEEEERQRGNFPDRFSGHQFPNYSSELNVNALLLGDSALYLCASSRKLTGAEAGYTFGSGTRLTVV.

The CDR3 protein is CASSLTYGGEKLFF. The CDR3 nucleotides are TGTGCCAGCAGCTTGACATATGGAGGGGAAAAACTGTTTTTT. This chain joins TRBV7-9 and TRBJ1-4; unclear D gene. V lost 3 bases and J lost 8, with 13 bases in between. Germline values: CDR1 SEHNR, CDR2 FQNEAQ (reference sequence). CDR3 size: 14 residues.